This T cell receptor beta chain was sequenced during a study of shared clonotypes between healthy human individuals. The naive CD8 subset, CD45RO-negative cells positively selected for CCR7, excluded terminally differentiated effector memory CD45RA+ cells. Researchers ran the assay at a deep level. On sorted subsets, replicate PCRs used 150 to 250 ng DNA, or tens of thousands of T cell genomes. Here immunoSEQ multiplex PCR was the method, and the copy in TCRdb shows in-frame clones only, minus some. The top ten hold under 2% of the sample, which has about 2.1 million clones, just over 90% seen once. Study outcomes and limitations: The study sampled only blood, and tissue repertoires likely differ.

Remarks on this clone: Its antigen is not known.

The receptor was derived from a young man in good health. Some clones in this sample may be carry-over from other donors' samples. Sequencing was done on a sample of naive CD8+ T cells from PBMCs.

The CDR3 DNA is TGTGCCAGCACGTGGGGGAACACCGGGGAGCTGTTTTTT. This encodes CASTWGNTGELFF. V is TRBV28 and J is TRBJ2-2, with D unresolved. The CDR3 extends over 13 amino acids. V was cut by 7 bases and J by 1 base, with 7 bases left in between. From germline, CDR1 is MDHEN and CDR2 SYDVKM.